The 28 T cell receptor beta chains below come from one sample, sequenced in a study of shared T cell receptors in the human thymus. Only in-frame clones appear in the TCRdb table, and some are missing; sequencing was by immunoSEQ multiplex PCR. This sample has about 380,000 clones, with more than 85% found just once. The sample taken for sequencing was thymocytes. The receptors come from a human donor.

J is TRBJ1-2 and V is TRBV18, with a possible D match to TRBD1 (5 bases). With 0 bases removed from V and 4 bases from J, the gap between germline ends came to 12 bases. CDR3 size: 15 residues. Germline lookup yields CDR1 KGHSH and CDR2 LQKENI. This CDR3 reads CASSPPPGPSYGYTF. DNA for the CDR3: TGTGCCAGCTCACCACCGCCAGGGCCCTCCTATGGCTACACCTTC. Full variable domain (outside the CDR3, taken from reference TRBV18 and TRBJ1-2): NAGVMQNPRHLVRRRGQEARLRCSPMKGHSHVYWYRQLPEEGLKFMVYLQKENIIDESGMPKERFSAEFPKEGPSILRIQQVVRGDSAAYFCASSPPPGPSYGYTFGSGTRLTVV.

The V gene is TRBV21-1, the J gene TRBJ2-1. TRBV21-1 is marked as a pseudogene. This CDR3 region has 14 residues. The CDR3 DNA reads TGTGCCGGCAAACGAGGGGCTAGTAGCCATGAGCAGTTCTTC. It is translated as CAGKRGASSHEQFF.

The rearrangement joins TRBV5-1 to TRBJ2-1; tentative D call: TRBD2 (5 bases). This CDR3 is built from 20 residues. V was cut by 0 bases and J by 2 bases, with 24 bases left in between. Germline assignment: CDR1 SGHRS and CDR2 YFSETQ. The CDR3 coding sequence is TGCGCCAGCAGCTTGGAATCTGGGCTGCCTAGGAGCGGCACCTACAATGAGCAGTTCTTC. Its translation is CASSLESGLPRSGTYNEQFF.

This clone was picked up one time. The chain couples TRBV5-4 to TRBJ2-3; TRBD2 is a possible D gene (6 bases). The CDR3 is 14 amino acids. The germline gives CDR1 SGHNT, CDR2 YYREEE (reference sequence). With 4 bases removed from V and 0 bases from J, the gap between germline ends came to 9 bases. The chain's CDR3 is CASSRGTSTDTQYF. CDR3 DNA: TGTGCCAGCAGCCGCGGGACTAGCACAGATACGCAGTATTTT.

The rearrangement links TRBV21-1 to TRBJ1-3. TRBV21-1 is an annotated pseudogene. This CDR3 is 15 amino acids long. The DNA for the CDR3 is TGTGCCAGCAGCAAAGGGCGGGGGACTGGAAACACCATATATTTT. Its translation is CASSKGRGTGNTIYF.

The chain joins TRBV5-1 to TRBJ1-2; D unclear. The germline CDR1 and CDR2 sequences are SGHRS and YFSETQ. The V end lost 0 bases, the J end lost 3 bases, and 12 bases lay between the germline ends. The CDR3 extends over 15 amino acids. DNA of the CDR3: TGCGCCAGCAGCTTGGCCGGAGGGTCGGACTATGGCTACACCTTC. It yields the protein CASSLAGGSDYGYTF.

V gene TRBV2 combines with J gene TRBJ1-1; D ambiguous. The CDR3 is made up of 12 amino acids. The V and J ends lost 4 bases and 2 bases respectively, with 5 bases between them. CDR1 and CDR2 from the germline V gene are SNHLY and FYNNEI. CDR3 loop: CASSGVNTEAFF. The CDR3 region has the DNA TGTGCCAGCAGTGGAGTTAACACTGAAGCTTTCTTT. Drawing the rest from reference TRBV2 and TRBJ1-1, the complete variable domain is EPEVTQTPSHQVTQMGQEVILRCVPISNHLYFYWYRQILGQKVEFLVSFYNNEISEKSEIFDDQFSVERPDGSNFTLKIRSTKLEDSAMYFCASSGVNTEAFFGQGTRLTVV.

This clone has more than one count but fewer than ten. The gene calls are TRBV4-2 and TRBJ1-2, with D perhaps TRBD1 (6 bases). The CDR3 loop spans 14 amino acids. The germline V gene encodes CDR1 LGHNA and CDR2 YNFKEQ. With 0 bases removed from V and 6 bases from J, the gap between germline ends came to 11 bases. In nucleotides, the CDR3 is TGTGCCAGCAGCCAAGAAGAGAGGACAGATGGCTACACCTTC. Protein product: CASSQEERTDGYTF.

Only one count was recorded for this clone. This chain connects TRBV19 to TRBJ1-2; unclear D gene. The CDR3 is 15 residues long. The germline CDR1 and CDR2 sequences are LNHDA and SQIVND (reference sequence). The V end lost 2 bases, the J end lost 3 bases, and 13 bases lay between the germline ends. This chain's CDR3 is CASSITAPVDYGYTF. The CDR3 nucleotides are TGTGCCAGTAGTATAACAGCCCCCGTAGACTATGGCTACACCTTC.

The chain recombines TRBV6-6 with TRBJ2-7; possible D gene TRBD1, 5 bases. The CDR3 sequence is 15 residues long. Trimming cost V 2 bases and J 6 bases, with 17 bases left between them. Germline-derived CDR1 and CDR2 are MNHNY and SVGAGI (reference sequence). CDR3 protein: CASSYGATEPPEQYF. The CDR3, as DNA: TGTGCCAGCAGTTACGGGGCCACCGAGCCCCCCGAGCAGTACTTC.

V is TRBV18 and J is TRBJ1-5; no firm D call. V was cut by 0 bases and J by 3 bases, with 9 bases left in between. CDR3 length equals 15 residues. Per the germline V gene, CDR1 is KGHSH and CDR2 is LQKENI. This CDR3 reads CASSPPGSSNQPQHF. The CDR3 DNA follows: TGTGCCAGCTCACCACCGGGAAGCTCCAATCAGCCCCAGCATTTT.

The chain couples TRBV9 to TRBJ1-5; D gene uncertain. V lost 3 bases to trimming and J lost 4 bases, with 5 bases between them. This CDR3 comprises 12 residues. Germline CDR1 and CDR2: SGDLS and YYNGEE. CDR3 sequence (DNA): TGTGCCAGCAGCGCGGGGAATCAGCCCCAGCATTTT. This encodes CASSAGNQPQHF.

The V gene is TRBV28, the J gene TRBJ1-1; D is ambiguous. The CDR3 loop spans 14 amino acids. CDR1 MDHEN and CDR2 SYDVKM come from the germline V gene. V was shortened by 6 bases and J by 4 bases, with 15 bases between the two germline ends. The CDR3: CASSLLGLGTEAFF. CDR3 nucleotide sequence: TGTGCCAGCAGCTTACTCGGGTTGGGCACTGAAGCTTTCTTT.

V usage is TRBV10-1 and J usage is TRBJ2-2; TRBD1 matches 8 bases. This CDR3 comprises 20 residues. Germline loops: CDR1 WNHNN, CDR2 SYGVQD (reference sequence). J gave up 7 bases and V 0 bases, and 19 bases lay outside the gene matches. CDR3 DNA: TGCGCCAGCAGTGAGTCGGTTCGGGTGTCGGGACAGGCCGGGGGCGGGGAGCTGTTTTTT. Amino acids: CASSESVRVSGQAGGGELFF.

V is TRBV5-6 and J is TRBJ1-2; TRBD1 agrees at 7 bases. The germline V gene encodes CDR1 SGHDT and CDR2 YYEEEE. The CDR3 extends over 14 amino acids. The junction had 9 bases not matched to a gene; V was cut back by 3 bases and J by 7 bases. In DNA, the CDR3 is TGTGCCAGCAGCTCAGAAGAGGGGGCAGGTGGCTACACCTTC. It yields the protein CASSSEEGAGGYTF.

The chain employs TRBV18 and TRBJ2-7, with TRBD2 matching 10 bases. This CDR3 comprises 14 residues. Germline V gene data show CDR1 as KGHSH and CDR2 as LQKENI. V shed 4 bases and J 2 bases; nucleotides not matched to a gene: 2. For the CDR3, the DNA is TGTGCCAGCTCACTAGCGGGAGGTACCTACGAGCAGTACTTC. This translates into CASSLAGGTYEQYF.

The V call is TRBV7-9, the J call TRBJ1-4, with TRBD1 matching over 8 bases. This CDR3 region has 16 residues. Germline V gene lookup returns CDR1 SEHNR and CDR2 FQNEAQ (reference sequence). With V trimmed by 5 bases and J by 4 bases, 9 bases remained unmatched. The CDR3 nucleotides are TGTGCCAGCAGCATCACGAGCACAGGGGGTAATGAAAAACTGTTTTTT. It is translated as CASSITSTGGNEKLFF. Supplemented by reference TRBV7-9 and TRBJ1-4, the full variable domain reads DTGVSQNPRHKITKRGQNVTFRCDPISEHNRLYWYRQTLGQGPEFLTYFQNEAQLEKSRLLSDRFSAERPKGSFSTLEIQRTEQGDSAMYLCASSITSTGGNEKLFFGSGTQLSVL.

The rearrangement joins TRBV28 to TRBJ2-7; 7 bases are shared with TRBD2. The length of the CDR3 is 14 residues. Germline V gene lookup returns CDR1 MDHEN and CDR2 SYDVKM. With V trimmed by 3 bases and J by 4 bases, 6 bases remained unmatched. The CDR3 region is CASSFGGVEYEQYF. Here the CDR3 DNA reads TGTGCCAGCAGTTTTGGGGGGGTGGAGTACGAGCAGTACTTC.

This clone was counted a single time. For the CDR3, the DNA is TGTGCCAGCAGCTTACGGACTAGCGGGAGGGTCCGGGAGACCCAGTACTTC. Residues: CASSLRTSGRVRETQYF. The chain combines TRBV5-4 with TRBJ2-5, with 15 bases aligning to TRBD2. CDR1 is SGHNT and CDR2 is YYREEE in the germline V gene (reference sequence). The CDR3 has 17 amino acids. The V and J ends lost 2 bases and 5 bases, in that order; junction bases with no gene match: 7.

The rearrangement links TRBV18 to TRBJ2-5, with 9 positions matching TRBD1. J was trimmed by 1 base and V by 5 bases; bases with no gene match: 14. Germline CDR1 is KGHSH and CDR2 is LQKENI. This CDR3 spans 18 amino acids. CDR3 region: CASSGQGRSLQVQETQYF. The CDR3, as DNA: TGTGCCAGCTCAGGACAGGGGAGATCGCTTCAAGTCCAAGAGACCCAGTACTTC.

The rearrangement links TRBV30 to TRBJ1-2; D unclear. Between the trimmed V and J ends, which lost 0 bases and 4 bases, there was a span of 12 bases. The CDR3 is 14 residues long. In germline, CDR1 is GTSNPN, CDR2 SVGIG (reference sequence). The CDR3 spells CAWSVRRPFYGYTF. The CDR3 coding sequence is TGTGCCTGGAGTGTAAGGCGGCCCTTCTATGGCTACACCTTC.

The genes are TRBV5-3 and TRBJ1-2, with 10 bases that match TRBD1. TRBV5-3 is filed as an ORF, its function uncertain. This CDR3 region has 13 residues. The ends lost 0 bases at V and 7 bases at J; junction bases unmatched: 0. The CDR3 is CARSLGDRGGYTF. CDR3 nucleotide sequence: TGTGCCAGAAGCTTGGGGGACAGGGGTGGCTACACCTTC.

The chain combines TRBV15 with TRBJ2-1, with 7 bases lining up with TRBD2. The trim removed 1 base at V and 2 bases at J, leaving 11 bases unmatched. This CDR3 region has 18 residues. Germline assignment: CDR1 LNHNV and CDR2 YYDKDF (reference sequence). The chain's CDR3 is CATSRVPRSGLAYNEQFF. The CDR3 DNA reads TGTGCCACCAGCAGAGTACCCCGTAGCGGGTTAGCCTACAATGAGCAGTTCTTC. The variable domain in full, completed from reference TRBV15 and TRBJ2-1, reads DAMVIQNPRYQVTQFGKPVTLSCSQTLNHNVMYWYQQKSSQAPKLLFHYYDKDFNNEADTPDNFQSRRPNTSFCFLDIRSPGLGDTAMYLCATSRVPRSGLAYNEQFFGPGTRLTVL.

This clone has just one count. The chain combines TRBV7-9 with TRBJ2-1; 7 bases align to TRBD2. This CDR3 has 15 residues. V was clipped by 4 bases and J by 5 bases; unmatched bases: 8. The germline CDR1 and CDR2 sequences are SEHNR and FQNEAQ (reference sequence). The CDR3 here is CASSWGGRVNNEQFF. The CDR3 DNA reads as TGTGCCAGCAGCTGGGGCGGGAGAGTCAACAATGAGCAGTTCTTC.

The CDR3 is CASSRRVTGDENKNIQYF. In DNA form, the CDR3 reads TGTGCCAGTAGTAGGCGGGTTACAGGGGATGAGAACAAAAACATTCAGTACTTC. J is TRBJ2-4 and V is TRBV19, with TRBD1 matching 7 bases. The V gene end was trimmed by 4 bases and the J gene end by 3 bases; junction bases not matched to a gene: 15. Germline loops: CDR1 LNHDA, CDR2 SQIVND (reference sequence). CDR3 length: 18 residues.

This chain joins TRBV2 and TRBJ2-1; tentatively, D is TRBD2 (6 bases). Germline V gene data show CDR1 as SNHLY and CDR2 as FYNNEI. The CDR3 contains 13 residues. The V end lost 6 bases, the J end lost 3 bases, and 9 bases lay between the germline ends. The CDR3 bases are TGTGCCAGCAGGGGCGGGATCTACAATGAGCAGTTCTTC. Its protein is CASRGGIYNEQFF.

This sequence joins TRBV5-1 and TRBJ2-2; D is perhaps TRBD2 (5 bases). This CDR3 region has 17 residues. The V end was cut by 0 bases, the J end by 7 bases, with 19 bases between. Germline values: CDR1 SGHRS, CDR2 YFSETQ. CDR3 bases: TGCGCCAGCAGCTTGGGACAACAACTTAGGAGGAACGGGGAGCTGTTTTTT. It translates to CASSLGQQLRRNGELFF.

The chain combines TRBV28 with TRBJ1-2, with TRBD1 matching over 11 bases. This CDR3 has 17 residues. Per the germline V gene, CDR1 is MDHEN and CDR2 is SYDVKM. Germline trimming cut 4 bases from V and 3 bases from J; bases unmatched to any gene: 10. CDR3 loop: CASSYGTGGGHYYGYTF. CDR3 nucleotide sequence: TGTGCCAGCAGTTACGGGACAGGGGGTGGGCATTACTATGGCTACACCTTC.